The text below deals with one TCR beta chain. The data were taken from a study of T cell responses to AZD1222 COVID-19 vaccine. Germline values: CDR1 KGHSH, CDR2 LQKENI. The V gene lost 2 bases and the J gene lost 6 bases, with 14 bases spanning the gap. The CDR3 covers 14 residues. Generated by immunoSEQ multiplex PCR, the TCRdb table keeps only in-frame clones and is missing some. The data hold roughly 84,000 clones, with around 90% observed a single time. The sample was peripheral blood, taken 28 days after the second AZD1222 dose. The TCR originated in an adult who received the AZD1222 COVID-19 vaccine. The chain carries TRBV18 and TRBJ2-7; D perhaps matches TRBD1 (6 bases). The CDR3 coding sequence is TGTGCCAGCTCACCAGGGCAGGGGAGTGTCGAGCAGTACTTC. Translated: CASSPGQGSVEQYF. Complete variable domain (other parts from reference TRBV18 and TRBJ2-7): NAGVMQNPRHLVRRRGQEARLRCSPMKGHSHVYWYRQLPEEGLKFMVYLQKENIIDESGMPKERFSAEFPKEGPSILRIQQVVRGDSAAYFCASSPGQGSVEQYFGPGTRLTVT.